This T cell receptor beta chain was obtained from a study of T cells in Graves' hyperthyroidism and ophthalmopathy. Study-level points and caveats: A model of 13 V-J features distinguished ophthalmopathy from stable hyperthyroidism. Ophthalmopathy, as predicted by the model, came a median roughly 6.3 months after the prediction.

Exclusions: uncontrolled infection, other autoimmune disease, pregnancy, lactation. Over 9 ml of fresh peripheral blood supplied the PBMCs. RNA transcripts gave rise to amplified TCR beta CDR3 regions. In the first-round RT-PCR of the TCR CDR3, the HTBI primer set was used. TCRdb reprocessed the multiplex PCR reads via MiXCR and lists one record per CDR3 protein. In the table there are 550,000 to 850,000 distinct CDR3 sequences, approximately 19% of which are singletons. With regard to this clonotype: The antigen is undetermined.

Trimming removed 0 bases at V and 0 bases at J, with 9 bases between. Germline loops: CDR1 MGHRA, CDR2 YSYEKL. The CDR3 totals 16 residues. The receptor was isolated from a woman in her forties or fifties with Graves' hyperthyroidism that later progressed to Graves' ophthalmopathy. V usage is TRBV4-1 and J usage is TRBJ2-1; D uncertain. What was sequenced was blood. DNA of the CDR3: TGCGCCAGCAGCCAAGACCACGAGCACTCCTACAATGAGCAGTTCTTC. It specifies CASSQDHEHSYNEQFF.